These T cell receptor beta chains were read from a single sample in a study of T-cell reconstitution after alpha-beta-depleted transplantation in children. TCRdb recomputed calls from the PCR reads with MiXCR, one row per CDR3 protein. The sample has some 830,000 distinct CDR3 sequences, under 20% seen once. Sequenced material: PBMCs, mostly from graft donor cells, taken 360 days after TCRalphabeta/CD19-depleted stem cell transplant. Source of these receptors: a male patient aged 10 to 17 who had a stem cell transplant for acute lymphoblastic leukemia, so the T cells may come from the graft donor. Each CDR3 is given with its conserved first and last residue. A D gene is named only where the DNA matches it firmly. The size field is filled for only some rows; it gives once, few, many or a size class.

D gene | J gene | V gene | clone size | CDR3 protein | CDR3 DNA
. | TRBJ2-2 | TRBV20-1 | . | CSAGTFSPRELFF | TGCAGTGCTGGTACTTTCAGCCCCCGGGAGCTGTTTTTT
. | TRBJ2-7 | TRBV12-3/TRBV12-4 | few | CASSLRFEQYF | TGTGCCAGCAGTTTAAGGTTCGAGCAGTACTTC
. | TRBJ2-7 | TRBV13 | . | CASSLVSRLSYEQYF | TGTGCCAGCAGCTTAGTGAGCAGACTCTCCTACGAGCAGTACTTC
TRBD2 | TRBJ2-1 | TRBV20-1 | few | CSARGLAGIDNEQFF | TGCAGTGCTAGAGGACTAGCGGGGATCGACAATGAGCAGTTCTTC
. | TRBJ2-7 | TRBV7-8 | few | CASSLERIAPMPEQYF | TGTGCCAGCAGCTTAGAGCGGATCGCTCCCATGCCCGAGCAGTACTTC
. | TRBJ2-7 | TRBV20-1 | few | CSALASLAPYEQYF | TGCAGTGCCTTGGCCTCTCTGGCCCCCTACGAGCAGTACTTC
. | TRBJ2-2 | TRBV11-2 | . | CASSPPWAGAVTGELFF | TGTGCCAGCAGCCCCCCCTGGGCAGGGGCCGTCACCGGGGAGCTGTTTTTT
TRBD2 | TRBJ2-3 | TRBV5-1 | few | CASAPLAEPDTQYF | TGCGCCAGCGCCCCTCTAGCGGAGCCAGATACGCAGTATTTT
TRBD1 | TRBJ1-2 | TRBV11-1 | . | CASSLPRGTEYYGYTF | TGTGCCAGCAGCTTACCCCGCGGGACAGAGTACTATGGCTACACCTTC
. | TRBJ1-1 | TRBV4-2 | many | CASSQDQNGRPPGAFF | TGTGCCAGCAGCCAAGATCAAAACGGGCGTCCACCTGGAGCTTTCTTT
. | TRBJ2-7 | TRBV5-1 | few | CASKSARSLDEQYF | TGCGCCAGCAAATCGGCTAGATCTCTGGACGAGCAGTACTTC
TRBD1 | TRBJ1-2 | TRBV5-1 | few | CASSSRTGEYGYTF | TGCGCCAGCAGTTCCCGGACAGGGGAATATGGCTACACCTTC
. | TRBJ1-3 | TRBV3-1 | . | CASSLSTSGNTIYF | TGTGCCAGCAGCCTTTCGACCTCTGGAAACACCATATATTTT
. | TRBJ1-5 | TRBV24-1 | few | CATSDGGGSNQPQHF | TGTGCCACCAGTGACGGGGGGGGCTCGAATCAGCCCCAGCATTTT
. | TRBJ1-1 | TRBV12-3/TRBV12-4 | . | CASSPQPRVNTEAFF | TGTGCCAGCAGTCCGCAACCTCGGGTGAACACTGAAGCTTTCTTT
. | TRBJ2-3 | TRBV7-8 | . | CASSLKRLVQSTDTQYF | TGTGCCAGCAGCTTAAAGAGGCTGGTGCAGAGCACAGATACGCAGTATTTT
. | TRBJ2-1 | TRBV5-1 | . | CASSFRARLSYNEQFF | TGCGCCAGCAGCTTTAGAGCGCGACTCTCCTACAATGAGCAGTTCTTC
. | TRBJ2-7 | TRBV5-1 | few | CASSLEIPGEQYF | TGCGCCAGCAGCTTAGAGATTCCGGGGGAGCAGTACTTC
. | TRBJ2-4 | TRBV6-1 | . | CASSPSGGLAKNIQYF | TGTGCCAGCAGCCCTTCCGGGGGATTAGCCAAAAACATTCAGTACTTC
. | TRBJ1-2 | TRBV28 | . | CASSPPGRVVRGYTF | TGTGCCAGCAGTCCACCGGGACGGGTGGTTCGTGGCTACACCTTC
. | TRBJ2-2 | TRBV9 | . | CASSEVWSGTGELFF | TGTGCCAGCAGCGAGGTTTGGAGCGGCACCGGGGAGCTGTTTTTT
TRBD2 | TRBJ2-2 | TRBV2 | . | CASSSTSGATGELFF | TGTGCCAGCAGCTCGACTAGCGGAGCCACCGGGGAGCTGTTTTTT
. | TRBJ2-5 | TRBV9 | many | CASSDGEPEETQYF | TGTGCCAGCAGCGACGGGGAACCGGAAGAGACCCAGTACTTC
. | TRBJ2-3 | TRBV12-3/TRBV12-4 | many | CASGNSGLPSTDTQYF | TGTGCCAGCGGGAATTCGGGACTCCCTAGCACAGATACGCAGTATTTT
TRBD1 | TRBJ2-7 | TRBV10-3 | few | CAIRKGDRAHEQYF | TGTGCCATCAGGAAAGGGGACAGGGCCCACGAGCAGTACTTC
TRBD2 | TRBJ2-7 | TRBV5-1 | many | CASSLPSGRGSYEQYF | TGCGCCAGCAGCTTGCCCAGCGGGAGGGGTTCCTACGAGCAGTACTTC
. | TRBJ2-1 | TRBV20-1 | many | CSARDWTNEQFF | TGCAGTGCTAGAGACTGGACCAATGAGCAGTTCTTC
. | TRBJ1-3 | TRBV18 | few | CASSPQGGNTIYF | TGTGCCAGCTCACCACAGGGGGGAAACACCATATATTTT
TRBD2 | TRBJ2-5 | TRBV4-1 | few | CASGRLAGGRQETQYF | TGCGCCAGCGGTAGACTAGCGGGAGGGAGGCAAGAGACCCAGTACTTC
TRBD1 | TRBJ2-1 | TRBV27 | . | CACCLSWDRGLTGYNEQFF | TGTGCCTGCTGTTTATCTTGGGACAGGGGGCTAACTGGTTACAATGAGCAGTTCTTC
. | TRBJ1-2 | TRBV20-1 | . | CSAEKQDTNYGYTF | TGCAGTGCAGAAAAACAGGATACTAACTATGGCTACACCTTC
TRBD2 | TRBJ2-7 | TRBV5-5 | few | CASSLVAGEFYEQYF | TGTGCCAGCAGCTTGGTGGCGGGAGAATTCTACGAGCAGTACTTC
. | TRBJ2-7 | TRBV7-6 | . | CASSFQRAEQYF | TGTGCCAGCAGCTTCCAAAGGGCCGAGCAGTACTTC
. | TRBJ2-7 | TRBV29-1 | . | CSVRFSSHYEQYF | TGCAGCGTTCGGTTTAGTAGCCATTACGAGCAGTACTTC
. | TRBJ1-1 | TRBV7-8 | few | CASSRRPGEAFF | TGTGCCAGCAGCCGTCGGCCGGGTGAAGCTTTCTTT
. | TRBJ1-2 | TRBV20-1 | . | CSAVEGGLSHGYTF | TGCAGTGCGGTGGAGGGGGGACTAAGCCATGGCTACACCTTC
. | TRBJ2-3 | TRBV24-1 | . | CATSDKKDTQYF | TGTGCCACCAGTGACAAAAAAGATACGCAGTATTTT
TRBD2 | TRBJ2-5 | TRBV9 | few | CASSGLAGGLETQYF | TGTGCCAGCAGCGGGCTAGCGGGGGGTCTTGAGACCCAGTACTTC
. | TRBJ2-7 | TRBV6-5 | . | CASSPTGAISYEQYF | TGTGCCAGCAGCCCAACCGGGGCGATTTCCTACGAGCAGTACTTC
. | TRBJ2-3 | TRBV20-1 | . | CSASLARKTDTQYF | TGCAGTGCTAGTTTGGCTAGAAAAACAGATACGCAGTATTTT
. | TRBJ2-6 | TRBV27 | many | CASSPWTVPSGANVLTF | TGTGCCAGCAGTCCTTGGACAGTCCCCTCTGGGGCCAACGTCCTGACTTTC
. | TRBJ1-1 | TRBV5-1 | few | CASSLDGRSTEAFF | TGCGCCAGCAGCTTGGACGGTCGGAGCACTGAAGCTTTCTTT
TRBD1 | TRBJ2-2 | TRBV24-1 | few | CATSGQGKAGELFF | TGTGCCACCTCGGGACAGGGGAAGGCCGGGGAGCTGTTTTTT
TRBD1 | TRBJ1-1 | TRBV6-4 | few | CASRGQGYTEAFF | TGTGCCAGCAGAGGACAGGGGTACACTGAAGCTTTCTTT
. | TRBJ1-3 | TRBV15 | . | CATSRGSGLGNTIYF | TGTGCCACCAGCAGAGGATCGGGGCTTGGAAACACCATATATTTT
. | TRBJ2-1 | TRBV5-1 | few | CASSRDPRGPTYNEQFF | TGCGCCAGCAGCCGGGACCCCCGGGGGCCTACCTACAATGAGCAGTTCTTC
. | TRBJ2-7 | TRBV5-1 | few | CASSMTSREQYF | TGCGCCAGCAGCATGACTAGTCGTGAGCAGTACTTC
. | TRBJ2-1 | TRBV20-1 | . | CSASGNQAPSYNEQFF | TGCAGTGCTAGCGGGAATCAGGCTCCCTCCTACAATGAGCAGTTCTTC
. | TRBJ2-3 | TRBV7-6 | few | CASSLVGGTQYF | TGTGCCAGCAGCTTAGTAGGGGGTACGCAGTATTTT
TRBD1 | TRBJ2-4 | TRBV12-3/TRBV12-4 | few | CASSPGQGKNIQYF | TGTGCCAGCAGTCCGGGACAGGGGAAAAACATTCAGTACTTC
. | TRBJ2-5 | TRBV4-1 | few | CASSQDRGISAETQYF | TGCGCCAGCAGCCAAGATCGTGGAATCTCTGCGGAGACCCAGTACTTC
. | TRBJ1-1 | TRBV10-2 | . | CASSESYRALGAFF | TGCGCCAGCAGTGAGTCCTACAGGGCCCTAGGGGCTTTCTTT
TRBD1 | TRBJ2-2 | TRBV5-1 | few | CASSLPTGESGELFF | TGCGCCAGCAGCTTGCCCACAGGGGAATCCGGGGAGCTGTTTTTT
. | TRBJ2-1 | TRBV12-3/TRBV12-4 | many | CASSKTPTGYNEQFF | TGTGCCAGCAGTAAGACCCCAACGGGCTACAATGAGCAGTTCTTC
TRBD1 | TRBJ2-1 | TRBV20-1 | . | CSGTEIGNEQFF | TGCAGCGGGACAGAGATCGGAAATGAGCAGTTCTTC
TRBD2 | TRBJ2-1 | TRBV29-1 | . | CSVDGVAGRAYNEQFF | TGCAGCGTTGATGGGGTAGCGGGGCGAGCCTACAATGAGCAGTTCTTC
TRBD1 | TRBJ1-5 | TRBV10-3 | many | CAIRRGLGQPQHF | TGTGCCATCAGGAGGGGGCTGGGTCAGCCCCAGCATTTT
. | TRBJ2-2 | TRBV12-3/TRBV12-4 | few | CASNSIGTASFTGELFF | TGTGCCAGCAACTCAATCGGCACGGCTTCCTTCACCGGGGAGCTGTTTTTT
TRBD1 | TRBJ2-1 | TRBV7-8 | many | CASSPRQGIASEQFF | TGTGCCAGCAGCCCACGACAGGGAATAGCGAGTGAGCAGTTCTTC
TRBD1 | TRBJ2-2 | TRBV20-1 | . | CSAPYRGTGELFF | TGCAGTGCCCCGTACAGGGGCACCGGGGAGCTGTTTTTT